The entry below describes one T cell receptor beta chain. Template material for amplifying TCR beta CDR3 regions consisted of RNA transcripts. First-round RT-PCR targeting the TCR CDR3 was performed with the HTBI primer set. TCRdb processed the multiplex PCR reads anew with MiXCR; each CDR3 protein has one entry. The profile shows about 640,000 distinct CDR3 sequences, under 25% of them singletons. Germline values: CDR1 LGHDT, CDR2 YNNKEL (reference sequence). The V end was cut by 0 bases, the J end by 4 bases, with 7 bases between. This CDR3 has 13 residues. The sample belongs to a study of T cells in Graves' hyperthyroidism and ophthalmopathy.

This clonotype was obtained from a man aged 25 to 40 with Graves' ophthalmopathy. V usage is TRBV3-1 and J usage is TRBJ2-7; D gene unclear. What was sequenced was blood. CDR3 bases: TGTGCCAGCAGCCAAGACGCCGTGTACGAGCAGTACTTC. It yields the protein CASSQDAVYEQYF.